This T cell receptor beta chain was sequenced for a study of T cell changes during pregnancy in multiple sclerosis. This CDR3 region has 14 residues. Germline lookup yields CDR1 SGHRS and CDR2 YFSETQ. Trimming cost V 3 bases and J 4 bases, with 10 bases left between them. Clones were sequenced by immunoSEQ multiplex PCR, and TCRdb holds only the in-frame ones, with some missing. The table shows fewer than 50,000 clones, with 94% occurring only once. The rearrangement uses TRBV5-1 and TRBJ2-2; D may be TRBD1 (6 bases). Sequencing used CD8+ T cells from peripheral blood mononuclear cells, obtained in the third trimester of pregnancy. This receptor was identified in a female donor with multiple sclerosis, enrolled in a pregnancy study. The CDR3 DNA follows: TGCGCCAGCAGCTCAGGGGATGGCACCGGGGAGCTGTTTTTT. Translated, it gives CASSSGDGTGELFF.